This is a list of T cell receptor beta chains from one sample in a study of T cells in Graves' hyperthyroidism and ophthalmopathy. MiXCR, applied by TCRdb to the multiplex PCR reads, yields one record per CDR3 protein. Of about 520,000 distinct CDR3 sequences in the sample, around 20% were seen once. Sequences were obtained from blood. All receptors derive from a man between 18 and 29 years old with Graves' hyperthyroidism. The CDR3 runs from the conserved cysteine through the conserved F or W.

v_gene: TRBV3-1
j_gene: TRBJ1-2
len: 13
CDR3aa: CASSQVNGEGYTF

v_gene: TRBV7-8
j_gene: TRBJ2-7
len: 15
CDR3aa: CASSRSGTGFYEQYF

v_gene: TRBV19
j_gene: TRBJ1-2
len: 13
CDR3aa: CASSIRTGDGYTF

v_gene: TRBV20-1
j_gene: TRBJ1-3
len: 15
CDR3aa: CSARDKVQTGNTIYF

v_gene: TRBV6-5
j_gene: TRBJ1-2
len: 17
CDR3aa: CASSYSDRARLGYGYTF

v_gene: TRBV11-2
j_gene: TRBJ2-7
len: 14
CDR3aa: CASSLVAGSGEQYF

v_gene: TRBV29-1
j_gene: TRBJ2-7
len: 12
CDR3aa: CSVDMGRDEQYF

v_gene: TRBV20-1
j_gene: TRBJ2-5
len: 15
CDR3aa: CSAILLSGAQETQYF

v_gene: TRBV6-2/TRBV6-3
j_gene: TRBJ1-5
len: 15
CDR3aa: CASSYATGSNQPQHF

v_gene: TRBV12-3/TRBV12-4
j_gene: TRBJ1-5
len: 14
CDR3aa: CASGRENSNQPQHF

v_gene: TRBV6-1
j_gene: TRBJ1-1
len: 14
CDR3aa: CASSLSEGLTEAFF

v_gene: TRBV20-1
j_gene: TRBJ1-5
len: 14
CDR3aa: CSAKNPGFHQPQHF

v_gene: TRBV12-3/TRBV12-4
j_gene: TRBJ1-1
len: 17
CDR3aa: CASSSGTGDSMNTEAFF

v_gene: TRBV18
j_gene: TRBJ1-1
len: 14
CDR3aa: CAISPPFIGTEAFF

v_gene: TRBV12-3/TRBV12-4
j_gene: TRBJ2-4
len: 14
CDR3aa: CASSPGQGKNIQYF

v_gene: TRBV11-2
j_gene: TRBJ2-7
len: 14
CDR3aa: CASSLGGQVDEQYF

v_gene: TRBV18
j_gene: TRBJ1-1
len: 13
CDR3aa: CASSPKQGVEAFF

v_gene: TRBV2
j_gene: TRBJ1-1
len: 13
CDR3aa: CASRRTAGTEAFF

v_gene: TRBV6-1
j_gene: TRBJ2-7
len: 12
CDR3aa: CASSPNRGEQYF

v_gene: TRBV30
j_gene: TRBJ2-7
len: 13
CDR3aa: CAWSIDPAYEQYF

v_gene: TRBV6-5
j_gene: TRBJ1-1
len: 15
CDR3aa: CASSYGTGALGEAFF

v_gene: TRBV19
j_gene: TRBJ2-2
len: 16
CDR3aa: CASSTPDRARTGELFF

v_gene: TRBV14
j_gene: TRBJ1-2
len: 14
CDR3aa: CASSHSPRGYGYTF

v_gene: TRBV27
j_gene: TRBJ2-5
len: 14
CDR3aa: CASSLKGGGQTQYF

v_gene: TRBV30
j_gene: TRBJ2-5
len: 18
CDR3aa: CAWSVPLPGVFRKETQYF

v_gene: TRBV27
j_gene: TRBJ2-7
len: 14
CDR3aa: CASSLGLGIHEQYF

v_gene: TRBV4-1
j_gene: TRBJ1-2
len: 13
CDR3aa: CASSQVSAYGYTF

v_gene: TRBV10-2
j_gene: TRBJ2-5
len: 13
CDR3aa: CASMALSSETQYF

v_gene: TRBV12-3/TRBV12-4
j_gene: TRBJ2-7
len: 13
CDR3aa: CASSFLGSYEQYF

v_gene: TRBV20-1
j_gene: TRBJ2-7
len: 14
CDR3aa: CSAREAGRVWEQYF

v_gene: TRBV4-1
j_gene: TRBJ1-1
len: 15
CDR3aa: CASSQQEGTGAEAFF

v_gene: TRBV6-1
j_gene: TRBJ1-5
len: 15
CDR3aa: CASRTTGNRNQPQHF

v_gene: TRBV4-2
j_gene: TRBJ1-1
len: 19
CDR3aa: CASSPRTRGALVDSTEAFF

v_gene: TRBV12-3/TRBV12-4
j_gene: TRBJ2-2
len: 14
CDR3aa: CASYRGPNTGELFF

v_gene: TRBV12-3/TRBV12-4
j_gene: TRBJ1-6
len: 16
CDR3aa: CASSLSPQVYNSPLHF

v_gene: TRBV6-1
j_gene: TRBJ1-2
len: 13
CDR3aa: CASRQTARVGYTF